This T cell receptor beta chain came from a study of human T cells and chemical hapten exposure. There are 15 residues in the CDR3. V lost 4 bases and J 2 bases, leaving 13 bases between the germline ends. Germline V gene lookup returns CDR1 SNHLY and CDR2 FYNNEI. This sample's time point: pre-sensitization, week 0. Described treatment: therapeutic diphenylcyclopropenone sensitization with weekly scalp DPC. The library put unique molecular identifiers onto individual cDNA molecules. Each CDR3 protein is one row after TCRdb ran MiXCR on the RACE reads. The table has under 300,000 distinct CDR3 sequences, about 9% seen once.

The source is a woman aged 35 to 49 with alopecia areata. Some clones in this sample may be carry-over from other donors' samples. The material was whole blood, obtained in connection with sensitization to the hapten diphenylcyclopropenone (DPC). The rearrangement links TRBV2 to TRBJ2-3, with a possible D match to TRBD1 (5 bases). The CDR3 DNA reads TGTGCCAGCAGTGGCGGCCAGGGTGTCACAGATACGCAGTATTTT. It encodes CASSGGQGVTDTQYF. The full variable domain, completed using reference TRBV2 and TRBJ2-3, is EPEVTQTPSHQVTQMGQEVILRCVPISNHLYFYWYRQILGQKVEFLVSFYNNEISEKSEIFDDQFSVERPDGSNFTLKIRSTKLEDSAMYFCASSGGQGVTDTQYFGPGTRLTVL.